These 15 T cell receptor beta chains share one sample of origin, sequenced in a study of human T cells and chemical hapten exposure (dated by TCRdb to about 2021). Receptor libraries were prepared by RACE. Instrument on record: NextSeq 500. TCRdb trimmed the raw reads at Q25, called clones with MiXCR and kept productive beta chains. Duplicate CDR3 protein sequences are folded into a single record with the most common DNA and genes. The sample yields 300,000 to 400,000 distinct CDR3 sequences; 5.1% were counted once. The ten biggest clones cover 2.5% to 3% of the sample. Per the publication, the time point label means: pre-sensitization, week 0. The treatment or condition label here, explained by the study, means: therapeutic diphenylcyclopropenone sensitization with weekly scalp DPC. Sequences were derived from whole blood, sampled in connection with sensitization to the hapten diphenylcyclopropenone (DPC). These TCRs come from a woman between 50 and 59 years old with alopecia areata. Some clones in this sample may be carry-over from other donors' samples.

Ten or more counts support this clonotype. J is TRBJ2-5 and V is TRBV13; 9 nucleotides line up with TRBD1. The CDR3 is 13 residues long. The V gene end was trimmed by 5 bases and the J gene end by 4 bases; junction bases not matched to a gene: 2. Germline V gene lookup returns CDR1 PRHDT and CDR2 FYEKMQ (reference sequence). CDR3 DNA: TGTGCCAGCAGCATGGACAGGGGAGAGACCCAGTACTTC. Its protein product is CASSMDRGETQYF.

This clonotype was observed many times. V usage is TRBV29-1 and J usage is TRBJ1-1; D is undetermined. V was pared by 2 bases and J by 7 bases, with 11 bases between. Germline V lookup: CDR1 SQVTM, CDR2 ANQGSEA. The CDR3 has 12 amino acids. DNA of the CDR3: TGCAGCGTTGAATTCGTGGGCGTTGAAGCTTTCTTT. It is translated as CSVEFVGVEAFF.

This clonotype occurred many times. This chain links TRBV9 with TRBJ2-5; TRBD2 matches at 7 bases. The CDR3 is 15 amino acids. Germline CDR1 reads SGDLS; CDR2 reads YYNGEE. V trimming: 4 bases; J trimming: 1 base; junction bases outside the gene matches: 7. The CDR3 spells CASSREGPPQETQYF. The CDR3 DNA is TGTGCCAGCAGCAGGGAGGGACCTCCCCAAGAGACCCAGTACTTC. Combining the CDR3 with reference TRBV9 and TRBJ2-5 gives the whole variable domain DSGVTQTPKHLITATGQRVTLRCSPRSGDLSVYWYQQSLDQGLQFLIQYYNGEERAKGNILERFSAQQFPDLHSELNLSSLELGDSALYFCASSREGPPQETQYFGPGTRLLVL.

This clonotype was detected ten times or more. The V call is TRBV27, the J call TRBJ2-3; D gene ambiguous. The V end lost 7 bases, the J end lost 1 base, and 9 bases lay between the germline ends. From germline, CDR1 is MNHEY and CDR2 SMNVEV (reference sequence). The CDR3 is 13 amino acids. CDR3 DNA sequence: TGTGCCAGCACCGCCGCGGGCACAGATACGCAGTATTTT. It encodes CASTAAGTDTQYF.

This chain joins TRBV9 and TRBJ2-1; 15 nucleotides align to TRBD2. Germline V gene data show CDR1 as SGDLS and CDR2 as YYNGEE. The V segment lost 0 bases and the J segment 15 bases; nucleotides outside the gene matches: 7. The CDR3 covers 15 residues. The CDR3 spells CASSVEWTSGRALFF. In DNA form, the CDR3 reads TGTGCCAGCAGCGTAGAATGGACTAGCGGGAGGGCCTTGTTCTTC.

This clonotype has only a few counts. This chain joins TRBV13 and TRBJ1-6, with 7 bases identical to TRBD1. The V gene's germline CDR1 is PRHDT and CDR2 FYEKMQ (reference sequence). This CDR3 is built from 19 residues. V gave up 0 bases and J gave up 0 bases; unmatched junction bases: 8. DNA of the CDR3: TGTGCCAGCAGCTTAGGCATGAAGGGGGCGGGCTCCTATAATTCACCCCTCCACTTT. This sequence encodes CASSLGMKGAGSYNSPLHF.

This clonotype was detected ten times or more. This sequence joins TRBV7-8 and TRBJ2-7; D not certain. CDR1 is SGHVS, CDR2 FQNEAQ, per germline. The CDR3 is 11 residues long. V dropped 0 bases and J dropped 9 bases, with 6 bases sitting between them. The CDR3 DNA follows: TGTGCCAGCAGCTTAGCGGGAAGGCAGTACTTC. This gives the protein CASSLAGRQYF.

This clonotype was observed many times. The chain has TRBV5-1 and TRBJ2-3; unclear D gene. This CDR3 spans 14 amino acids. Deletions cut 2 bases from V and 3 bases from J, with 10 bases between. CDR1 is SGHRS and CDR2 is YFSETQ in the germline V gene. The CDR3, as DNA: TGCGCCAGCAGCTTTGATCAAGCGACAGATACGCAGTATTTT. As protein: CASSFDQATDTQYF.

This clonotype was detected ten times or more. The chain carries TRBV29-1 and TRBJ1-1; D possibly corresponds to TRBD1 (6 bases). V lost 1 base to trimming and J lost 4 bases, with 13 bases between them. This CDR3 comprises 14 residues. The V gene's germline CDR1 is SQVTM and CDR2 ANQGSEA. The CDR3 DNA is TGCAGCGTTGAAGCCCCGGGGGGCTTCACTGAAGCTTTCTTT. Its protein is CSVEAPGGFTEAFF.

This clonotype was observed a handful of times. The genes are TRBV7-6 and TRBJ2-1; 9 bases align to TRBD2. V lost 1 base and J lost 8; bases outside the gene matches: 12. Germline V gene data show CDR1 as SGHVS and CDR2 as FNYEAQ. The CDR3 covers 17 residues. CDR3 sequence reads: CASSLGSGLAGSDEQFF. CDR3 nucleotides: TGTGCCAGCAGCTTAGGTAGTGGTCTAGCGGGATCGGATGAGCAGTTCTTC.

This clonotype was detected only a few times. The chain combines TRBV7-8 with TRBJ1-1, with D perhaps matching TRBD1 (5 bases). V lost 1 base, J lost 1 base, and 13 bases lay in between. The CDR3 extends over 16 amino acids. From germline, CDR1 is SGHVS and CDR2 FQNEAQ. The CDR3 region has the DNA TGTGCCAGCAGCTTAGGGTCGGGGCCTCCGAACACTGAAGCTTTCTTT. Residues: CASSLGSGPPNTEAFF.

This clonotype was counted many times. The chain has TRBV6-5 and TRBJ1-1, with D possibly being TRBD1 (6 bases). V dropped 8 bases and J dropped 7 bases, with 17 bases sitting between them. Looked up from germline, CDR1 is MNHEY and CDR2 is SVGAGI. The CDR3 covers 13 residues. In DNA, the CDR3 is TGTGCCAGCTGCACACCGGAAGGGGGTGAAGCTTTCTTT. Translated, it gives CASCTPEGGEAFF.

The chain has TRBV9 and TRBJ2-7; D is possibly TRBD1 (6 bases). The CDR3 is 15 residues long. The germline V and J ends were trimmed by 0 bases and 3 bases, with 13 bases remaining between them. The germline gives CDR1 SGDLS, CDR2 YYNGEE. The CDR3 here is CASSVGWVGGYEQYF. Written as DNA, the CDR3 is TGTGCCAGCAGCGTAGGTTGGGTAGGGGGCTACGAGCAGTACTTC. The full variable domain, its missing parts supplied by reference TRBV9 and TRBJ2-7, is DSGVTQTPKHLITATGQRVTLRCSPRSGDLSVYWYQQSLDQGLQFLIQYYNGEERAKGNILERFSAQQFPDLHSELNLSSLELGDSALYFCASSVGWVGGYEQYFGPGTRLTVT.

This clonotype was counted between two and nine times. The chain uses TRBV6-6 and TRBJ1-5; maybe TRBD1 (6 bases). Germline loops: CDR1 MNHNY, CDR2 SVGAGI (reference sequence). The CDR3 has 15 residues. Trimming removed 5 bases at V and 6 bases at J, with 17 bases between. CDR3 sequence reads: CASSSTGILGQPQHF. The DNA for the CDR3 is TGTGCCAGCAGTAGCACAGGGATTTTAGGTCAGCCCCAGCATTTT.

This clonotype was counted ten times or more. The chain carries TRBV2 and TRBJ2-1; TRBD2 agrees at 11 bases. The CDR3 is 14 residues long. Trimming cost V 8 bases and J 7 bases; bases outside gene matches: 7. Germline values: CDR1 SNHLY, CDR2 FYNNEI. CDR3 in DNA: TGTGCCAGCCACGGACCTAGCGGGGGGAATGAGCAGTTCTTC. It encodes CASHGPSGGNEQFF.